This T cell receptor beta chain was sequenced for a study of T cell changes during pregnancy in multiple sclerosis. Using immunoSEQ multiplex PCR, the repertoire was profiled, and TCRdb retains in-frame clones only, with some absent. Among approximately 84,000 clones listed, over 90% were seen once. The receptor was derived from a female donor with multiple sclerosis, enrolled in a pregnancy study. The input for sequencing was peripheral blood, taken in the third trimester of pregnancy.

The CDR3 sequence is CAWSVLLAGYNEQFF. CDR3 sequence (DNA): TGTGCCTGGAGTGTACTACTAGCGGGGTACAATGAGCAGTTCTTC. The chain recombines TRBV30 with TRBJ2-1; 10 nucleotides line up with TRBD2. The trim removed 0 bases at V and 4 bases at J, leaving 3 bases unmatched. This CDR3 is built from 15 residues. Germline V gene lookup returns CDR1 GTSNPN and CDR2 SVGIG (reference sequence).